The 15 T cell receptor beta chains reported below all come from one sample, sequenced in a study of memory CD4+ T cells and cytomegalovirus serostatus. The sort gate was single viable CD3+CD4+CD8-CD45RO+ cells for memory CD4+ T cells. Assay used: immunoSEQ multiplex PCR; TCRdb lists only in-frame clones, some missing. The sample holds over 65,000 clones; approximately 80% are singletons and the top ten take around 0.8%. Sequencing used memory CD4+ T cells from blood. All receptors come from an adult in good health and CMV-seronegative.

V and J are TRBV7-2 and TRBJ2-7; D ambiguous. The CDR3 extends over 12 amino acids. The V end was cut by 8 bases, the J end by 0 bases, with 8 bases between. The germline V gene encodes CDR1 SGHTA and CDR2 FQGNSA. The CDR3 sequence is CASGGISYEQYF. In DNA form, the CDR3 reads TGTGCCAGCGGCGGAATCTCCTACGAGCAGTACTTC.

CDR3 DNA: TGCGCCAGCAGCCAGACAGGCCAAAGGGGAGAGACCCAGTACTTC. Protein: CASSQTGQRGETQYF. The rearrangement uses TRBV5-1 and TRBJ2-5; the D gene is possibly TRBD1 (6 bases). Germline CDR1 reads SGHRS; CDR2 reads YFSETQ. This CDR3 region has 15 residues. V lost 4 bases and J lost 4, with 17 bases in between. The whole variable domain, filled in from reference TRBV5-1 and TRBJ2-5, reads KAGVTQTPRYLIKTRGQQVTLSCSPISGHRSVSWYQQTPGQGLQFLFEYFSETQRNKGNFPGRFSGRQFSNSRSEMNVSTLELGDSALYLCASSQTGQRGETQYFGPGTRLLVL.

The J gene is TRBJ1-6, the V gene TRBV6-5; D perhaps matches TRBD1 (6 bases). The CDR3 spans 13 residues. CDR1 is MNHEY, CDR2 SVGAGI, per germline. For the CDR3, the DNA is TGTGCTAGCGCCGGGGGCGAGAGTTCACCCCTCCACTTT. Amino acid sequence: CASAGGESSPLHF.

This clone was counted a single time. The V and J genes are TRBV4-3 and TRBJ1-1, with no clear D. This CDR3 region has 14 residues. Deletions cut 4 bases from V and 1 base from J, with 10 bases between. Germline V CDR1 and CDR2: LGHNA, YSLEER. The CDR3 DNA is TGCGCCAGCAGCCCTAGCTGGCAGAACACTGAAGCTTTCTTT. It codes for CASSPSWQNTEAFF.

In its sample, this clone was seen a few times. This sequence joins TRBV10-3 and TRBJ1-6, with D possibly matching TRBD1 (5 bases). CDR1 is ENHRY and CDR2 is SYGVKD in the germline V gene. Trimming stripped 6 bases from V and 7 bases from J, with 10 bases between. This CDR3 comprises 13 residues. The CDR3: CAIRSGDNSPLHF. The CDR3 DNA sequence: TGTGCCATCAGGTCCGGGGACAATTCACCCCTCCACTTT.

J is TRBJ2-1 and V is TRBV4-2; TRBD2 aligns across 11 bases. CDR1 and CDR2 from the germline V gene are LGHNA and YNFKEQ. CDR3 length: 18 residues. The V and J ends lost 0 bases and 7 bases, in that order; junction bases with no gene match: 11. CDR3 DNA sequence: TGTGCCAGCAGCCAAGAGCTTCGGGCGGCTAGCGGGGGGAATGAGCAGTTCTTC. It codes for CASSQELRAASGGNEQFF.

This chain uses TRBV19 with TRBJ1-5, with D hard to call. CDR1 and CDR2 from the germline V gene are LNHDA and SQIVND (reference sequence). Trimming removed 10 bases from V and 0 bases from J, with 22 bases in between. CDR3 length: 17 residues. CDR3 region: CATSGLVGLYSNQPQHF. CDR3 coding DNA: TGTGCCACCAGCGGACTTGTAGGGCTTTATAGCAATCAGCCCCAGCATTTT.

CDR3 in amino acids: CASSQVTGSTDTQYF. CDR3 DNA sequence: TGTGCCAGCAGCCAAGTAACGGGTAGCACAGATACGCAGTATTTT. This chain connects TRBV4-2 to TRBJ2-3, with unresolved D. The germline CDR1 and CDR2 sequences are LGHNA and YNFKEQ. V was shortened by 1 base and J by 0 bases, with 8 bases between the two germline ends. The length of the CDR3 is 15 residues.

The chain recombines TRBV19 with TRBJ2-7; TRBD2 is a possible D gene (5 bases). CDR3 length equals 14 residues. The V gene's germline CDR1 is LNHDA and CDR2 SQIVND (reference sequence). Trimming cost V 10 bases and J 2 bases, with 18 bases left between them. In nucleotides, the CDR3 is TGTGCCACTTCGAGGGCAACACCACCCTACGAGCAGTACTTC. Residues: CATSRATPPYEQYF.

The chain recombines TRBV10-3 with TRBJ2-7; possible D gene TRBD1, 6 bases. Germline V gene lookup returns CDR1 ENHRY and CDR2 SYGVKD. This CDR3 is 14 amino acids long. V dropped 6 bases and J dropped 0 bases, with 12 bases sitting between them. The CDR3 here is CAISDRDTSYEQYF. The CDR3 DNA reads as TGTGCCATCAGCGACCGGGACACCTCCTACGAGCAGTACTTC.

The chain combines TRBV5-4 with TRBJ1-3; D uncertain. CDR1 and CDR2 (germline): SGHNT, YYREEE (reference sequence). V shed 1 base and J shed 0 bases, with 8 bases lying between them. The CDR3 spans 15 residues. As DNA, the CDR3 is TGTGCCAGCAGCTTGCCGGGCTCCTCTGGAAACACCATATATTTT. Encoded protein: CASSLPGSSGNTIYF.

The chain couples TRBV5-8 to TRBJ2-7; D might be TRBD1 or TRBD2, each matching 6 bases. Germline CDR1 SGHTS, CDR2 YDEGEE. This CDR3 spans 16 amino acids. The V and J ends lost 3 bases and 4 bases respectively, with 20 bases between them. The CDR3 region is CASSYPGAGIPYEQYF. The CDR3 nucleotides read TGTGCCAGCAGCTACCCGGGGGCAGGCATTCCTTACGAGCAGTACTTC.

V is TRBV5-1 and J is TRBJ2-7, with D possibly matching TRBD1 (6 bases). The CDR3 has 15 residues. The V and J ends lost 0 bases and 0 bases respectively, with 10 bases between them. CDR1 is SGHRS, CDR2 YFSETQ, per germline. CDR3 protein: CASSLEGQSSYEQYF. CDR3 nucleotides: TGCGCCAGCAGCTTGGAGGGACAAAGCTCCTACGAGCAGTACTTC.

This chain joins TRBV30 and TRBJ2-1; D is possibly TRBD1 or TRBD2 (6 bases each). V was trimmed by 5 bases and J by 5 bases, leaving 19 bases between them. The CDR3 length is 15 residues. CDR1 is GTSNPN, CDR2 SVGIG, per germline (reference sequence). CDR3 sequence reads: CAWDKGGGEDNEQFF. In DNA, the CDR3 is TGTGCCTGGGATAAGGGGGGCGGGGAAGACAATGAGCAGTTCTTC. The whole variable domain, remainder taken from reference TRBV30 and TRBJ2-1, is SQTIHQWPATLVQPVGSPLSLECTVEGTSNPNLYWYRQAAGRGLQLLFYSVGIGQISSEVPQNLSASRPQDRQFILSSKKLLLSDSGFYLCAWDKGGGEDNEQFFGPGTRLTVL.

V and J are TRBV9 and TRBJ1-3, with D unresolved. The V end was cut by 3 bases, the J end by 4 bases, with 20 bases between. This CDR3 is built from 17 residues. The germline gives CDR1 SGDLS, CDR2 YYNGEE. The DNA of the CDR3 is TGTGCCAGCAGCGGTCGAGGTCCTCTGGGGTCCGGAAACACCATATATTTT. Translated: CASSGRGPLGSGNTIYF.